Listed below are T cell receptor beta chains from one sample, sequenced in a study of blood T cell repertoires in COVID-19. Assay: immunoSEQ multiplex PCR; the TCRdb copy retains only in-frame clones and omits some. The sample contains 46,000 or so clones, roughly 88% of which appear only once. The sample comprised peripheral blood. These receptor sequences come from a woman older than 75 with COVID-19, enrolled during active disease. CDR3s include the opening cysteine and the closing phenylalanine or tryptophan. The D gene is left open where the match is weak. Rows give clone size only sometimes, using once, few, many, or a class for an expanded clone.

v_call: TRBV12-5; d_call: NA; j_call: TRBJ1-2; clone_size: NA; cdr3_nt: TGTGCTAGTGGAAGCCAGACAGCCACCTATGGCTACACCTTC; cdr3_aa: CASGSQTATYGYTF
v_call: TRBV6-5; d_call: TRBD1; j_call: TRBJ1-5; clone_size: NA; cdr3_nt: TGTGCCACCGACAGGGGGTTAGTGGGCAATCAGCCCCAGCATTTT; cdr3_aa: CATDRGLVGNQPQHF
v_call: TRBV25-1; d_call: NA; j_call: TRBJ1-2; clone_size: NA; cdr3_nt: TGTGCCAGCAGTTCCCGGGTTAACTATGGCTACACCTTC; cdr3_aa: CASSSRVNYGYTF
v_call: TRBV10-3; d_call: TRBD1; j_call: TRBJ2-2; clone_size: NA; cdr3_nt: TGTGCCATCAGCGGGACAGGGAATACCGGGGAGCTGTTTTTT; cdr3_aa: CAISGTGNTGELFF
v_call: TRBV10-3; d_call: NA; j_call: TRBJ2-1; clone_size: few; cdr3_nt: TGTGCCATCAGTGAGGGGGGGAATGAGCAGTTCTTC; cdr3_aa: CAISEGGNEQFF
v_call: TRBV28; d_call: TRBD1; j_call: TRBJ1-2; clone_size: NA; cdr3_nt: TGTGCCAGCAGACCGGACAGGGGGAACTATGGCTACACCTTC; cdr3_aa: CASRPDRGNYGYTF
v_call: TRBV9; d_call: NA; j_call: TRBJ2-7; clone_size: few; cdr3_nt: TGTGCCAGCAGCTTCTCCCCTGATCTCGGAGGTTCCTACGAGCAGTACTTC; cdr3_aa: CASSFSPDLGGSYEQYF
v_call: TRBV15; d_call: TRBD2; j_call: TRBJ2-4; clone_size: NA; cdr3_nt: TGTGCCACCAGCAGAACCCGGACTAGCGGGAACTGGAACATTCAGTACTTC; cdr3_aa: CATSRTRTSGNWNIQYF
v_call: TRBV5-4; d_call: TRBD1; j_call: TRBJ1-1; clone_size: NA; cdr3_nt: TGTGCCAGCAGCCCTTACACAGGGGGCCATACTGAAGCTTTCTTT; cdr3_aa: CASSPYTGGHTEAFF
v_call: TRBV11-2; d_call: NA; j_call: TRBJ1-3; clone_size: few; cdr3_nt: TGTGCCAGCAGCTTAGGTACAGCCCTGTCGGGAAACACCATATATTTT; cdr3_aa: CASSLGTALSGNTIYF
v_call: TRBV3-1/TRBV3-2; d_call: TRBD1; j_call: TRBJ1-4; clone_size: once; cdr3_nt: TGTGCCAGCAGCCAAGATAGGGGACAGGGGGTTGCAAAACTGTTTTTT; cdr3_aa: CASSQDRGQGVAKLFF
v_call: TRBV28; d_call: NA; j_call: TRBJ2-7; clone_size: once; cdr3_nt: TGTGCCAGCAGTTCCCCGGGGGTTAAGAGAGAGCAGTACTTC; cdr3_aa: CASSSPGVKREQYF
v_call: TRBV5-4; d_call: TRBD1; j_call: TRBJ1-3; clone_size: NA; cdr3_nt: TGTGCCAGCAGCCGACAGGGCACGGGTGGAAACACCATATATTTT; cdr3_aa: CASSRQGTGGNTIYF
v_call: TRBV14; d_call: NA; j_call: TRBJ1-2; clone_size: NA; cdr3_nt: TGTGCCAGCAGCCAAGGGATAGGGGACATCTATGGCTACACCTTC; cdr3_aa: CASSQGIGDIYGYTF
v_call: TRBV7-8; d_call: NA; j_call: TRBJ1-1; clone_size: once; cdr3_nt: TGTGCCAGCAGCTTCGGACAGTTCTCGGCCACTGAAGCTTTCTTT; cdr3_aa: CASSFGQFSATEAFF
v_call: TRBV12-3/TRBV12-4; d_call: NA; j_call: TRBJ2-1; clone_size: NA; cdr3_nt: TGTGCCAGCAGTTTAGGGACTTATGGGCAGTTCTTC; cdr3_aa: CASSLGTYGQFF
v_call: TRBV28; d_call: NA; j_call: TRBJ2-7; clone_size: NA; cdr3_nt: TGTGCCAGCAGTTCCCCGGCCTACGAGCAGTACTTC; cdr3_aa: CASSSPAYEQYF
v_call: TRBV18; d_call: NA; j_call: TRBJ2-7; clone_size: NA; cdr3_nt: TGTGCCAGCTCACTCTCCGGGACTTATGACGAGCAGTACTTC; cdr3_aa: CASSLSGTYDEQYF
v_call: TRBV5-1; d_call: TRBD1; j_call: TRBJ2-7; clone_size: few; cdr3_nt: TGCGCCAGCAGCTCCATGGACAGGACCTACGAGCAGTACTTC; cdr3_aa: CASSSMDRTYEQYF
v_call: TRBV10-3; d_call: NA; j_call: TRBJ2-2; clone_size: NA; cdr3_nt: TGTGCCATCAGTGTCATGTTAGTAGGGGCAGCCAACACCGGGGAGCTGTTTTTT; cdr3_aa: CAISVMLVGAANTGELFF
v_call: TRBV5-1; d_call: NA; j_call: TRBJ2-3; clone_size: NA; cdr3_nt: TGCGCCAGCAGCTTGGCTGGCACAGATACGCAGTATTTT; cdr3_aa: CASSLAGTDTQYF
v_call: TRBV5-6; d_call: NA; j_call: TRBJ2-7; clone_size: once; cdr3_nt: TGTGCCAGCAGCTTGGGACTGAACTCCGTCTACGAGCAGTACTTC; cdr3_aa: CASSLGLNSVYEQYF
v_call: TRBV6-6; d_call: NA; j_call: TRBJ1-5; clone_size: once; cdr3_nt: TGTGCCAGCAGTGATACAGGGAGTAATCAGCCCCAGCATTTT; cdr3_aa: CASSDTGSNQPQHF
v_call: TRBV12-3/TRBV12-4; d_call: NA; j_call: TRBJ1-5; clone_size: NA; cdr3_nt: TGTGCCAGCAGTCCCCCGCGCCAGCCCCAGCATTTT; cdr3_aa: CASSPPRQPQHF
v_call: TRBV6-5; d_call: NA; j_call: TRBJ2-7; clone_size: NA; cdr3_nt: TGTGCCAGTTCAGGGTTTCACGAGCAGTACTTC; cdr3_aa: CASSGFHEQYF
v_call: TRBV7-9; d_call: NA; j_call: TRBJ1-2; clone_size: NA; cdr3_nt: TGTGCCAGCAGCTTAGGTGGCAATAACTATGGCTACACCTTC; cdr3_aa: CASSLGGNNYGYTF
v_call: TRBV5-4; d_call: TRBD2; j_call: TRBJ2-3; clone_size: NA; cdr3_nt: TGTGCCAGCAGCTTACGGGGAGGGCTTGCAGATACGCAGTATTTT; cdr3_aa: CASSLRGGLADTQYF
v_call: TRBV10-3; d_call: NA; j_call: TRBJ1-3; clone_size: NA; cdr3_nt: TGTGCCATCAGTGAGTCGTCGCAGGTCGGAAACACCATATATTTT; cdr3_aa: CAISESSQVGNTIYF
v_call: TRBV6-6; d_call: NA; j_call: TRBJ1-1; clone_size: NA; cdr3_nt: TGTGCCAGCAGCTCGGGGTATGGGACTGAAGCTTTCTTT; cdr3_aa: CASSSGYGTEAFF
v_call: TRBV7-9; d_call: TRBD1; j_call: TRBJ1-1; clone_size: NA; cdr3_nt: TGTGCCAGCAGCGCGCGCCCGCTACAGGGGGCGGGCACTGAAGCTTTCTTT; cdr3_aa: CASSARPLQGAGTEAFF
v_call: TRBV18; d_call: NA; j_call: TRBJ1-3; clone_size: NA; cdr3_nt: TGTGCCAGCTCACCACCACAGGGCCCTGGAAACACCATATATTTT; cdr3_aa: CASSPPQGPGNTIYF